This record concerns one T cell receptor beta chain sequence. Each CDR3 protein is one row after TCRdb ran MiXCR on the 5' RACE reads. The repertoire holds approximately 390,000 distinct CDR3 sequences, with approximately 15% as singletons. The entry originates in a study of T-cell memory formation after mild COVID-19. The CDR3 is made up of 13 amino acids. V shed 2 bases, J shed 6 bases, and the junction held 3 bases outside the gene matches. Germline V gene sequence: CDR1 DFQATT, CDR2 SNEGSKA (reference sequence). This sequence originates from a young man who had mild COVID-19 (a few samples of this study predate the infection). Cell type and time point are not known. The sample comprised PBMCs or a T cell subset sorted from them (not recorded which). This chain connects TRBV20-1 to TRBJ1-1; 10 bases match TRBD1. The DNA of the CDR3 is TGCAGTGCTAGACGGGACAGGGGTTCTGAAGCTTTCTTT. It codes for CSARRDRGSEAFF.